These 5 T cell receptor beta chains originate from one sample sequenced in a study of regulatory T cells in long-lasting Graves disease. As to time point: newly diagnosed GD, antithyroid drugs for less than 3 months. TCR sequences were obtained from RNA taken from PBMCs. Building of the TCR beta libraries involved iRepertoire HTBI primers and Arm-PCR of CDR3 regions. One entry per CDR3 protein, called by TCRdb with MiXCR from the multiplex PCR reads. The top ten clones hold around a sixth of a sample with around 460,000 distinct CDR3 sequences, roughly 15% of them seen once. These data were also filed under a second study, of T cells in Graves' hyperthyroidism and ophthalmopathy.

The input for sequencing was peripheral blood mononuclear cells (PBMCs), taken at new diagnosis, from a patient treated with antithyroid drugs. The receptors here all came from a woman in her 50s with Graves disease.

This clonotype showed up many times. This chain uses TRBV5-6 with TRBJ1-2; D perhaps matches TRBD1 (6 bases). The CDR3 covers 14 residues. CDR1 and CDR2 (germline): SGHDT, YYEEEE. Between the trimmed V and J ends, which lost 2 bases and 8 bases, there was a span of 16 bases. CDR3: CASSFYRDFVGYTF. The CDR3 nucleotides are TGTGCCAGCAGCTTTTACAGGGATTTCGTCGGCTACACCTTC.

This clonotype has more than one count but fewer than ten. The chain employs TRBV7-3 and TRBJ2-1, with TRBD1 matching over 9 bases. Trimming took 5 bases from V and 7 from J; bases not matched to a gene: 6. Germline-derived CDR1 and CDR2 are SGHTA and FQGTGA. The CDR3 sequence is 14 residues long. The DNA for the CDR3 is TGTGCCAGCAGCAAGGGGACAGGGAGGAATGAGCAGTTCTTC. Residues: CASSKGTGRNEQFF.

This clonotype appeared many times. This chain links TRBV29-1 with TRBJ2-7; 8 nucleotides line up with TRBD1. The CDR3 has 14 residues. V lost 2 bases to trimming and J lost 5 bases; unmatched junction nucleotides: 8. The germline V gene encodes CDR1 SQVTM and CDR2 ANQGSEA. Here the CDR3 DNA reads TGCAGCGTTGAACAAGTGGCAGGGGGCAACGAGCAGTACTTC. Amino acid sequence: CSVEQVAGGNEQYF.

This clonotype was detected ten times or more. The rearrangement links TRBV7-9 to TRBJ1-1, with TRBD1 matching over 8 bases. The CDR3 extends over 13 amino acids. Unmatched junction bases numbered 3, after V lost 7 bases and J lost 2 bases. The germline V gene has CDR1 SEHNR and CDR2 FQNEAQ (reference sequence). The CDR3 nucleotides are TGTGCCAGCAAAGACAGGGGCAACACTGAAGCTTTCTTT. As protein: CASKDRGNTEAFF.

This clonotype was counted many times. This rearrangement joins TRBV30 to TRBJ1-5; 7 bases line up with TRBD1. Germline CDR1 reads GTSNPN; CDR2 reads SVGIG (reference sequence). The J segment lost 7 bases and the V segment lost 0 bases, leaving 9 bases of the junction unmatched. The CDR3 sequence is 15 residues long. CDR3 nucleotides: TGTGCCTGGAGTGTAGTCGGACAGGTTGGGCAGCCCCAGCATTTT. Translated, it gives CAWSVVGQVGQPQHF.